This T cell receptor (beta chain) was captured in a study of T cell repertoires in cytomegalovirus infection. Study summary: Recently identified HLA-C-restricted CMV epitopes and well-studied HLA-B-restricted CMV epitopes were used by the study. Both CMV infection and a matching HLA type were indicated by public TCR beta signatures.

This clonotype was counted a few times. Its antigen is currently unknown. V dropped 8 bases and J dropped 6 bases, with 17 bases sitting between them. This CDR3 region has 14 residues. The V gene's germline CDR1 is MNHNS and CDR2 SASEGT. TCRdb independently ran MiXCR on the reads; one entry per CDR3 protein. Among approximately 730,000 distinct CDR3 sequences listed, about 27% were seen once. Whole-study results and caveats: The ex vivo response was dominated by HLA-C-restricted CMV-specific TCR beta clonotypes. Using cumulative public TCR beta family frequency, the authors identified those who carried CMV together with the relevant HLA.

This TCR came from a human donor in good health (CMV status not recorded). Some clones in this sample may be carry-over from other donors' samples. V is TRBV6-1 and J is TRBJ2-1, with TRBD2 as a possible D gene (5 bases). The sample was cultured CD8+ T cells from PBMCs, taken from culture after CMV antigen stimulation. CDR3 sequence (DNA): TGTGCCAGCGGACTGCTTCGTACCCGCAATGAGCAGTTCTTC. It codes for CASGLLRTRNEQFF.